This T cell receptor beta chain was captured in a study of blood T cell repertoires in COVID-19. Study information: COVID-19 samples, acute and convalescent, were from the United States, Italy and Spain. T cells, B-cell-depleted T cells, or PBMCs supplied cDNA or gDNA.

J lost 3 bases, V lost 0 bases, and 9 bases had no gene match. The CDR3 is 17 amino acids. Looked up from germline, CDR1 is SGHVS and CDR2 is FQNEAQ. Authors' data handling: Estimation of nucleated cell counts was performed using reference gene primer amplification. Profiling relied on immunoSEQ multiplex PCR, and the TCRdb table lists in-frame clones only, not all of them. Clone size and the V and J calls come from that table; the DNA yielded D and trimming. The profile shows around 190,000 clones, around 89% of them singletons. The source is a human donor in a cohort sampled during active COVID-19. The chain combines TRBV7-8 with TRBJ2-7; 9 bases map to TRBD1. The sequenced sample was peripheral blood. The CDR3 DNA reads TGTGCCAGCAGCTTAGCCAGTTTGACAGGGGGACTCTACGAGCAGTACTTC. Protein product: CASSLASLTGGLYEQYF.